This T cell receptor (beta chain) is from a study of blood T cells in healthy people across ages. A word on this clonotype: Its antigen is as yet unknown.

Study results and caveats: A strong correlation was seen between TCR beta diversity and naive T cell percentage.

The draw of peripheral blood yielded approximately 10 milliliters from each donor. PBMCs numbering at least 7 million were isolated per sample. The authors ran a second PCR of about 7 to 12 cycles using a sample-barcoded 5' primer and a J-beta primer mix. MiXCR was run by TCRdb on the 5' RACE reads, yielding one entry per CDR3 protein. The sample contains fewer than 900,000 distinct CDR3 sequences, under 40% of which appear only once. The CDR3 has 16 residues. Trimming at V came to 2 bases and at J to 3 bases, leaving 4 bases not matched to a gene. The receptor's source is a man younger than 30 in good health. The rearrangement joins TRBV12-3 or TRBV12-4 to TRBJ1-2; TRBD1 matches at 12 bases. The sequenced material came from blood. CDR3 sequence (DNA): TGTGCCAGCAGTTTAACGGGACAGGGGGCATACTATGGCTACACCTTC. Translation: CASSLTGQGAYYGYTF.